The sequence of this T cell receptor (beta chain) was determined in a study of T cells after yellow fever vaccination. This clonotype occurred a few times. Its antigen is still unknown. TCRdb re-analysed the 5' RACE reads in MiXCR, keeping a single row per CDR3 protein. The table includes 300,000 or so distinct CDR3 sequences, around 4.1% detected once. Regarding the study as a whole: Post-booster reappearance was seen for most primary-vaccination clones (around 97% CD4, 75% to 90% CD8).

CDR1 and CDR2 from the germline V gene are MNHEY and SMNVEV (reference sequence). The CDR3 runs to 16 residues. The V segment lost 5 bases and the J segment 5 bases; nucleotides outside the gene matches: 12. The gene calls are TRBV27 and TRBJ2-3; 8 nucleotides agree with TRBD1. This TCR derives from a man younger than 30 who received the YFV17D yellow fever vaccine. Specimen: PBMCs, collected 5 days after the yellow fever booster vaccination. As DNA, the CDR3 is TGTGCCAGCAGTACACGGACAGGGATTTCCATAGATACGCAGTATTTT. Translating gives CASSTRTGISIDTQYF.